This T cell receptor (beta chain) was documented in a study of OX40 agonist ivuxolimab in advanced cancers. For the wider study: Ivuxolimab was an agonistic, fully human IgG2 monoclonal antibody directed against OX40 (CD134), a costimulatory receptor. Intravenous ivuxolimab was administered to patients every 2 weeks at six dose levels: 0.01, 0.1, 0.3, 1.5, 3 and 10 mg/kg. Of the approximately 50 patients in dose escalation, approximately 20 had hepatocellular carcinoma, about 15 had melanoma, 9 had renal cell carcinoma and 9 had head and neck cancer. A male proportion of roughly 85% and a mean age of 60 years, ranging from 23 to 79, were recorded for the dose-escalation cohort. Prior anti-PD-1, anti-PD-L1 or anti-CTLA-4 therapy was permitted, and checkpoint inhibitors had been received by 40% to 50% of dose-escalation patients. Partial responses were achieved by three dose-escalation patients, of whom one had hepatocellular carcinoma and two had cutaneous melanoma. The purpose of peripheral TCRbeta sequencing was to test whether ivuxolimab changed TCR sequence diversity and led to clonal T-cell expansion. The monotherapy dose-escalation portion (N of about 50 patients) of the phase I ivuxolimab trial is reported in the paper.

A word on this clone: Its antigen is unknown. Per-base quality was not reported, and no clone a single base away is much larger than it.

To sequence the TCRbeta CDR3 region, genomic DNA was isolated from the sorted cells. The immunoSEQ Assay was used to sequence the TCRbeta CDR3 regions. TCRdb re-hosts the immuneACCESS table, in-frame sequences only. Its copies lack some clones; in the studies checked, an unresolved V gene accounts for under half of them, and the cause for the rest is not known. The sample table holds about 120,000 clones, of which roughly nine tenths were seen once. 0.5% to 0.7% of the sample goes to the ten largest clones. What the work shows at the level of the full study, not this receptor alone: On average, CD8+ T cells showed more expanded clones than CD4+ T cells after ivuxolimab. The antigen specificity of the clonally expanded peripheral T cells was not determined. In the 0.1-3.0 mg/kg groups, partial responders were among the patients with the lowest normalized peripheral clonal expansion, particularly in CD8+ T cells. At doses of 0.1 to 3.0 mg/kg, clonal expansion of both CD4+ and CD8+ T cells in blood was seen between baseline and week 6. Low levels of normalized T-cell clonal expansion were also seen in some patients who did not respond.

Patients with a history of autoimmune disease or receiving systemic immunosuppression were excluded from the trial. Peripheral blood for TCR sequencing was collected from all dose cohorts at baseline, on cycle 4 day 1, and on cycle 7 day 1. The samples were taken from a phase I, first-in-human, multicenter, open-label dose-escalation trial of ivuxolimab. Adults with locally advanced or metastatic melanoma, renal cell, hepatocellular, or head and neck squamous cell carcinoma were enrolled in the trial. Before TCR sequencing, CD4+ T cells and CD8+ T cells were sorted from peripheral blood as separate populations. Sequences KGHSY (CDR1) and FQNENV (CDR2) are obtained from the germline V gene. The CDR3 covers 13 residues, taking in both the cysteine and the phenylalanine. CDR3 DNA is the only sequence kept; it has 39 bases, read in frame from the first base. The V and J ends are trimmed by 4 bases and 0 bases, leaving 6 bases between them.

The sequence came from an adult with an advanced solid tumor such as melanoma, head and neck, liver or kidney cancer. The input for sequencing was CD4+ or CD8+ T cells sorted from blood, taken in a trial of the OX40 agonist ivuxolimab. This chain is built from TRBV16 and TRBJ1-1; the D gene assignment is ambiguous. The CDR3 sequence is CASSPQMNTEAFF. The DNA sequence reads TGTGCCAGCAGCCCACAGATGAACACTGAAGCTTTCTTT.